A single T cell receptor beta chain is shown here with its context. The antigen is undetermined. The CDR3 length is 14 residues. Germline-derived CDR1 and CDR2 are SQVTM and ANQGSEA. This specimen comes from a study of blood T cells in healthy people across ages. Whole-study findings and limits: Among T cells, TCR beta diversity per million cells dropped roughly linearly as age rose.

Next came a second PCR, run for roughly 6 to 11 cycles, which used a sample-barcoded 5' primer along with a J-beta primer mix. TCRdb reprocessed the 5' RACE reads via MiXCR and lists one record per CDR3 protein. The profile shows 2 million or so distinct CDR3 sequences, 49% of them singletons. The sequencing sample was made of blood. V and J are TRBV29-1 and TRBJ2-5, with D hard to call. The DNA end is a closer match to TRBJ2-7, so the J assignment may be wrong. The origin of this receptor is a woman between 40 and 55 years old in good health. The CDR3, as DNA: TGCAGCGTTGCGTCGGTGTTCAGACTCTACGAGCAGTACTTC. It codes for CSVASVFRLYEQYF.